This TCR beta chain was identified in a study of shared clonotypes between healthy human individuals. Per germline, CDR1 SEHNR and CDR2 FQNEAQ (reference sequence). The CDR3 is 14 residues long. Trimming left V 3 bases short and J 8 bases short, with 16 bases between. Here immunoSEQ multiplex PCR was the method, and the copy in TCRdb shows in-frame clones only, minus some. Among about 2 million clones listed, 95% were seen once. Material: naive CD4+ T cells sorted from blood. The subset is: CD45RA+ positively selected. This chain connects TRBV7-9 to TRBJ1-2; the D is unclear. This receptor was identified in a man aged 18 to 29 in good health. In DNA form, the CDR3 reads TGTGCCAGCAGCTTCCCCGGCGGATCCAGGGGCTACACCTTC. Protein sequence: CASSFPGGSRGYTF.